These 18 T cell receptor beta chains share one sample of origin, sequenced in a study of T cell clones after liver transplantation. Alloreactive TCRbeta sequences came from sequencing proliferating CFSE-low cells in the MLR. These receptors have no known antigen. The method was immunoSEQ multiplex PCR; TCRdb's version includes in-frame clones alone and lacks a portion of them. The table lists around 4,800 clones, 25% to 30% of them singletons, with 14% in the top ten. Input material: CD4+ T cells from cultured PBMCs. The source of these receptors is a human patient who received a liver transplant. Some of the T cells might come from the graft donor.

Judged by abundance, this clone is medium-sized. The chain links TRBV7-2 to TRBJ1-3, with a weak D call TRBD1 (5 bases). CDR1 SGHTA and CDR2 FQGNSA come from the germline V gene. V lost 5 bases and J 4 bases, leaving 12 bases between the germline ends. The CDR3 runs 14 residues. CDR3 sequence reads: CASSERGFGNTIYF. As DNA, the CDR3 is TGTGCCAGCAGCGAAAGGGGATTCGGAAACACCATATATTTT.

The chain combines TRBV14 with TRBJ2-5; a possible D gene is TRBD1 (6 bases). The CDR3 extends over 16 amino acids. Trimming cost V 5 bases and J 2 bases, with 18 bases left between them. CDR1 is SGHDN, CDR2 FVKESK, per germline. The CDR3 here is CASSLRIGQTQETQYF. CDR3 DNA sequence: TGTGCCAGCAGCTTACGTATTGGACAGACGCAAGAGACCCAGTACTTC.

This chain connects TRBV5-4 to TRBJ2-5, with D tentatively TRBD2 (6 bases). V was cut by 3 bases and J by 4 bases, with 13 bases left in between. The CDR3 is 14 amino acids. The germline gives CDR1 SGHNT, CDR2 YYREEE (reference sequence). The CDR3 DNA sequence: TGTGCCAGCAGCTCGACTAGAACTACAGAGACCCAGTACTTC. It translates to CASSSTRTTETQYF.

The gene calls are TRBV18 and TRBJ1-5; TRBD1 is a possible D gene (5 bases). The CDR3 totals 15 residues. From germline, CDR1 is KGHSH and CDR2 LQKENI. Trimming pared 4 bases from V and 5 bases from J, leaving 15 bases between. Here the CDR3 reads CASSRGAGWDQPQHF. In DNA, the CDR3 is TGTGCCAGCTCACGCGGCGCAGGGTGGGATCAGCCCCAGCATTTT. The whole variable domain, remainder taken from reference TRBV18 and TRBJ1-5, is NAGVMQNPRHLVRRRGQEARLRCSPMKGHSHVYWYRQLPEEGLKFMVYLQKENIIDESGMPKERFSAEFPKEGPSILRIQQVVRGDSAAYFCASSRGAGWDQPQHFGDGTRLSIL.

The chain links TRBV7-2 to TRBJ2-4; 8 nucleotides line up with TRBD2. The junction had 7 bases not matched to a gene; V was cut back by 6 bases and J by 3 bases. The CDR3 runs to 15 residues. Germline V lookup: CDR1 SGHTA, CDR2 FQGNSA. The CDR3 nucleotides are TGTGCCAGCAGTTACTCCGGGGGGGACAAAAACATTCAGTACTTC. Translating gives CASSYSGGDKNIQYF.

The chain joins TRBV5-5 to TRBJ2-3; D uncertain. Germline V gene sequence: CDR1 SGHKS, CDR2 YYEKEE (reference sequence). The V end was cut by 4 bases, the J end by 0 bases, with 12 bases between. CDR3 length equals 15 residues. The CDR3 nucleotides are TGTGCCAGCAGCCAAACCGAATTTAGCACAGATACGCAGTATTTT. Translated, it gives CASSQTEFSTDTQYF.

The V and J genes are TRBV19 and TRBJ2-5; D gene uncertain. This CDR3 is built from 13 residues. V lost 2 bases to trimming and J lost 7 bases, with 11 bases between them. Germline loops: CDR1 LNHDA, CDR2 SQIVND (reference sequence). The CDR3 nucleotides read TGTGCCAGTAGTATAAACGGGCTTGGGACCCAGTACTTC. Its protein product is CASSINGLGTQYF.

About this clone itself: The junction shows a germline mismatch at one end, possibly a read error. The chain has TRBV18 and TRBJ1-2, with TRBD1 as a possible D gene (5 bases). CDR1 and CDR2 from the germline V gene are KGHSH and LQKENI. The CDR3 covers 13 residues. CDR3 in DNA: TGTGCCAGCTCACCGCAGGGTAACGATGGCTACACCTTC. This gives the protein CASSPQGNDGYTF.

The chain has TRBV4-1 and TRBJ2-5; D is uncertain. The J call is uncertain, as TRBJ2-7 better fits the DNA end. Per germline, CDR1 MGHRA and CDR2 YSYEKL. This CDR3 region has 12 residues. CDR3 in amino acids: CASSQAPYEQYF. For the CDR3, the DNA is TGCGCCAGCAGCCAAGCGCCCTACGAGCAGTACTTC.

This chain connects TRBV19 to TRBJ2-7, with TRBD2 matching 9 bases. Germline CDR1 reads LNHDA; CDR2 reads SQIVND (reference sequence). After removal of 3 bases from V and 6 bases from J, the junction contained 15 bases not matched to a gene. The CDR3 covers 17 residues. The chain's CDR3 is CASSIRQKLSGRSEQYF. Here the CDR3 DNA reads TGTGCCAGTAGTATCCGACAAAAACTTAGCGGGAGATCCGAGCAGTACTTC.

This clone has only a few counts. Its ends do not fully match the called genes, so a read error is possible. This rearrangement joins TRBV5-4 to TRBJ2-3; possible D gene TRBD1, 5 bases. This CDR3 contains 13 residues. The germline V gene encodes CDR1 SGHNT and CDR2 YYREEE (reference sequence). CDR3 bases: TGCGCCAGCAGCCAAGATCAGGGAGATACGCAGTATTTT. Protein sequence: CASSQDQGDTQYF.

This clone is medium-sized. The chain is built from TRBV6-6 and TRBJ2-4; TRBD1 is a possible D gene (6 bases). The V gene lost 6 bases and the J gene lost 10 bases, with 16 bases spanning the gap. The germline CDR1 and CDR2 sequences are MNHNY and SVGAGI (reference sequence). CDR3 length equals 13 residues. CDR3 region: CASRLGHPTIQYF. CDR3 coding DNA: TGTGCCAGCAGGTTGGGACACCCTACAATTCAGTACTTC.

This clone is medium-sized by share. The genes are TRBV19 and TRBJ1-5; D is possibly TRBD1 (5 bases). Trimming removed 7 bases from V and 5 bases from J, with 9 bases in between. The CDR3 loop spans 12 amino acids. Germline assignment: CDR1 LNHDA and CDR2 SQIVND (reference sequence). DNA of the CDR3: TGTGCCAGTAAAGACAGCGATCAGCCCCAGCATTTT. Translated: CASKDSDQPQHF.

Within the sample, this clone is medium-sized. The V and J genes are TRBV10-3 and TRBJ1-1; D may be TRBD1 (5 bases). Germline V gene lookup returns CDR1 ENHRY and CDR2 SYGVKD. CDR3 length equals 12 residues. V was cut by 6 bases and J by 12 bases, with 17 bases left in between. CDR3 amino acids: CAISSGEGRSFF. The CDR3 region has the DNA TGTGCCATCAGCAGCGGGGAGGGGAGGTCTTTCTTT.

This clone was counted only a few times. The V and J genes are TRBV7-3 and TRBJ2-3, with a possible D match to TRBD1 (5 bases). V was pared by 5 bases and J by 7 bases, with 13 bases between. CDR3 length equals 13 residues. In germline, CDR1 is SGHTA, CDR2 FQGTGA. CDR3 region: CASSPRVGYTQYF. CDR3 sequence (DNA): TGTGCCAGCAGCCCCAGGGTGGGTTATACGCAGTATTTT.

V gene TRBV7-3 combines with J gene TRBJ2-2; D is unclear. This CDR3 region has 13 residues. In germline, CDR1 is SGHTA, CDR2 FQGTGA. V lost 5 bases to trimming and J lost 6 bases, with 10 bases between them. CDR3 nucleotide sequence: TGTGCCAGCAGCCAAAACGCTGCCGGGGAGCTGTTTTTT. Residues: CASSQNAAGELFF. The variable domain in full, completed from reference TRBV7-3 and TRBJ2-2, reads GAGVSQTPSNKVTEKGKYVELRCDPISGHTALYWYRQSLGQGPEFLIYFQGTGAADDSGLPNDRFFAVRPEGSVSTLKIQRTERGDSAVYLCASSQNAAGELFFGEGSRLTVL.

This sequence joins TRBV6-5 and TRBJ2-1; 7 bases agree with TRBD2. V was pared by 5 bases and J by 7 bases, with 11 bases of the junction left unmatched. The CDR3 loop spans 15 amino acids. Germline-derived CDR1 and CDR2 are MNHEY and SVGAGI. The CDR3 loop is CASSTQASGPNEQFF. DNA of the CDR3: TGTGCCAGCAGTACCCAGGCTAGCGGACCAAATGAGCAGTTCTTC.

This chain uses TRBV9 with TRBJ1-2; 11 nucleotides align to TRBD2. The J call is in doubt because the DNA end fits TRBJ2-7 better. Germline CDR1 and CDR2: SGDLS and YYNGEE. There are 16 residues in the CDR3. Here the CDR3 reads CASSPGLAGLGYEQYF. For the CDR3, the DNA is TGTGCCAGCAGCCCCGGACTAGCGGGCCTAGGATACGAGCAGTACTTC.